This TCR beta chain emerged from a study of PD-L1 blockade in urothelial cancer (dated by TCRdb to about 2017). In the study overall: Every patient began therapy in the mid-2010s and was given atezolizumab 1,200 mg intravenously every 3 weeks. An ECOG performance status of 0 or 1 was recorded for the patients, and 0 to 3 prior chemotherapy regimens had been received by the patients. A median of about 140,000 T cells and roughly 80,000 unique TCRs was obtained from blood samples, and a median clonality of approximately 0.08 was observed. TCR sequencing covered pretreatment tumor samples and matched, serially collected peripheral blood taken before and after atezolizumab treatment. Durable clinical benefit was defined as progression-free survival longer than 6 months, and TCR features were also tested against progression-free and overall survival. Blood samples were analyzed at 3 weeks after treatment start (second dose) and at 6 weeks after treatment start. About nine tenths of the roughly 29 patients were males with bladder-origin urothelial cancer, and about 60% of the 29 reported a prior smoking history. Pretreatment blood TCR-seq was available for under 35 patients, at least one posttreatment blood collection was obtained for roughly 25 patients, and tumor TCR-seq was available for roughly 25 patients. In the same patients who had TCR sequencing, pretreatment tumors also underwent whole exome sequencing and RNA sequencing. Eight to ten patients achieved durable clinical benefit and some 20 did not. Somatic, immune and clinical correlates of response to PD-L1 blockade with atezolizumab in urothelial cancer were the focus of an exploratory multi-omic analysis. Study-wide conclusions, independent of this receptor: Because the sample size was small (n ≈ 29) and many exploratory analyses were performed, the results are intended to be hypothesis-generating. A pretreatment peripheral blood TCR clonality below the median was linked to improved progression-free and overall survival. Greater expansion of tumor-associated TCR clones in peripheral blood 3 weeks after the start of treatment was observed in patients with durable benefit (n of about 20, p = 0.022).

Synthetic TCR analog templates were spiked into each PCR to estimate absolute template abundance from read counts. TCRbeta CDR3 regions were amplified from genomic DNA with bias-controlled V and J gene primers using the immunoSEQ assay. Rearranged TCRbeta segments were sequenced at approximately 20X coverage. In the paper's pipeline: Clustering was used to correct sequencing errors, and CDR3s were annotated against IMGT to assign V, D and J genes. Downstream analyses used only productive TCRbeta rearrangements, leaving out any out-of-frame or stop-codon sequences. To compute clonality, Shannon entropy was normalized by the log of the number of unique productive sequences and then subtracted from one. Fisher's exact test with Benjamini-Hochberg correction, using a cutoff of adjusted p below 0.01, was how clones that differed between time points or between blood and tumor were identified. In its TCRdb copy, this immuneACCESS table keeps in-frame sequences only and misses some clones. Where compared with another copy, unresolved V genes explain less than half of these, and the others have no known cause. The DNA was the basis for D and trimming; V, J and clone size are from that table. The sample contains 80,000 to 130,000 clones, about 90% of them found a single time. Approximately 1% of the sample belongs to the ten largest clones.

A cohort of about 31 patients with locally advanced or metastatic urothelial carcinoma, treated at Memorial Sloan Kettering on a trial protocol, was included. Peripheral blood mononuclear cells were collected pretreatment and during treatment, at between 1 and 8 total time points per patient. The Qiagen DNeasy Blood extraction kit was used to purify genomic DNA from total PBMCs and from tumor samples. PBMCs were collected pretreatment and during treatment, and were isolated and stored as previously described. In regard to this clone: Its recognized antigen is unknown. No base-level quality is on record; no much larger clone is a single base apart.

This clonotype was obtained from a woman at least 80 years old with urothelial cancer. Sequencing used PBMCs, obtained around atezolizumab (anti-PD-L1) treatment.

The base sequence is TGTGCCAGCACCGAGGGTAGCGGGGCAGATACGCAGTATTTT. It specifies CASTEGSGADTQYF. The V and J segments used are TRBV2 and TRBJ2-3; 8 central bases correspond to TRBD2. V has 7 bases trimmed and J has 4 bases trimmed; junction bases matching no gene number 7. Spanning cysteine to phenylalanine, the CDR3 consists of 14 amino acids. Left in the record is the CDR3 DNA by itself, 42 bases read in frame from the first base. The germline V gene specifies SNHLY as CDR1 and FYNNEI as CDR2.